This TCR beta chain originates from a study of T cell repertoires in aging, cancer and after chemotherapy. Study as a whole: Over several months to years, re-sampled healthy donor repertoires clearly shared clones. Study-level points and caveats: Age-matched healthy donors had significantly more diverse, less clonal blood TCR repertoires than untreated cancer patients.

Multiplex touch-down PCR with TRB-A/B primers amplified rearranged V-D-J TRB sequences. TCRdb used MiXCR to reprocess the multiplex PCR reads, holding one entry per CDR3 protein. Of about 11,000 distinct CDR3 sequences in the sample, 32% were seen once. TCR beta rearrangements were amplified from peripheral blood genomic DNA. Concerning this clonotype: Its target is unknown.

This CDR3 spans 15 amino acids. CDR1 is SEHNR, CDR2 FQNEAQ, per germline (reference sequence). V was shortened by 5 bases and J by 2 bases, with 16 bases between the two germline ends. The specimen sequenced was blood. V gene TRBV7-9 combines with J gene TRBJ2-7; TRBD1 or TRBD2 may be the D gene (6 bases each). The TCR comes from a human donor in good health. CDR3 region: CASSPHREDAYEQYF. The CDR3 nucleotides are TGTGCCAGCAGCCCCCACAGGGAGGACGCCTACGAGCAGTACTTC.